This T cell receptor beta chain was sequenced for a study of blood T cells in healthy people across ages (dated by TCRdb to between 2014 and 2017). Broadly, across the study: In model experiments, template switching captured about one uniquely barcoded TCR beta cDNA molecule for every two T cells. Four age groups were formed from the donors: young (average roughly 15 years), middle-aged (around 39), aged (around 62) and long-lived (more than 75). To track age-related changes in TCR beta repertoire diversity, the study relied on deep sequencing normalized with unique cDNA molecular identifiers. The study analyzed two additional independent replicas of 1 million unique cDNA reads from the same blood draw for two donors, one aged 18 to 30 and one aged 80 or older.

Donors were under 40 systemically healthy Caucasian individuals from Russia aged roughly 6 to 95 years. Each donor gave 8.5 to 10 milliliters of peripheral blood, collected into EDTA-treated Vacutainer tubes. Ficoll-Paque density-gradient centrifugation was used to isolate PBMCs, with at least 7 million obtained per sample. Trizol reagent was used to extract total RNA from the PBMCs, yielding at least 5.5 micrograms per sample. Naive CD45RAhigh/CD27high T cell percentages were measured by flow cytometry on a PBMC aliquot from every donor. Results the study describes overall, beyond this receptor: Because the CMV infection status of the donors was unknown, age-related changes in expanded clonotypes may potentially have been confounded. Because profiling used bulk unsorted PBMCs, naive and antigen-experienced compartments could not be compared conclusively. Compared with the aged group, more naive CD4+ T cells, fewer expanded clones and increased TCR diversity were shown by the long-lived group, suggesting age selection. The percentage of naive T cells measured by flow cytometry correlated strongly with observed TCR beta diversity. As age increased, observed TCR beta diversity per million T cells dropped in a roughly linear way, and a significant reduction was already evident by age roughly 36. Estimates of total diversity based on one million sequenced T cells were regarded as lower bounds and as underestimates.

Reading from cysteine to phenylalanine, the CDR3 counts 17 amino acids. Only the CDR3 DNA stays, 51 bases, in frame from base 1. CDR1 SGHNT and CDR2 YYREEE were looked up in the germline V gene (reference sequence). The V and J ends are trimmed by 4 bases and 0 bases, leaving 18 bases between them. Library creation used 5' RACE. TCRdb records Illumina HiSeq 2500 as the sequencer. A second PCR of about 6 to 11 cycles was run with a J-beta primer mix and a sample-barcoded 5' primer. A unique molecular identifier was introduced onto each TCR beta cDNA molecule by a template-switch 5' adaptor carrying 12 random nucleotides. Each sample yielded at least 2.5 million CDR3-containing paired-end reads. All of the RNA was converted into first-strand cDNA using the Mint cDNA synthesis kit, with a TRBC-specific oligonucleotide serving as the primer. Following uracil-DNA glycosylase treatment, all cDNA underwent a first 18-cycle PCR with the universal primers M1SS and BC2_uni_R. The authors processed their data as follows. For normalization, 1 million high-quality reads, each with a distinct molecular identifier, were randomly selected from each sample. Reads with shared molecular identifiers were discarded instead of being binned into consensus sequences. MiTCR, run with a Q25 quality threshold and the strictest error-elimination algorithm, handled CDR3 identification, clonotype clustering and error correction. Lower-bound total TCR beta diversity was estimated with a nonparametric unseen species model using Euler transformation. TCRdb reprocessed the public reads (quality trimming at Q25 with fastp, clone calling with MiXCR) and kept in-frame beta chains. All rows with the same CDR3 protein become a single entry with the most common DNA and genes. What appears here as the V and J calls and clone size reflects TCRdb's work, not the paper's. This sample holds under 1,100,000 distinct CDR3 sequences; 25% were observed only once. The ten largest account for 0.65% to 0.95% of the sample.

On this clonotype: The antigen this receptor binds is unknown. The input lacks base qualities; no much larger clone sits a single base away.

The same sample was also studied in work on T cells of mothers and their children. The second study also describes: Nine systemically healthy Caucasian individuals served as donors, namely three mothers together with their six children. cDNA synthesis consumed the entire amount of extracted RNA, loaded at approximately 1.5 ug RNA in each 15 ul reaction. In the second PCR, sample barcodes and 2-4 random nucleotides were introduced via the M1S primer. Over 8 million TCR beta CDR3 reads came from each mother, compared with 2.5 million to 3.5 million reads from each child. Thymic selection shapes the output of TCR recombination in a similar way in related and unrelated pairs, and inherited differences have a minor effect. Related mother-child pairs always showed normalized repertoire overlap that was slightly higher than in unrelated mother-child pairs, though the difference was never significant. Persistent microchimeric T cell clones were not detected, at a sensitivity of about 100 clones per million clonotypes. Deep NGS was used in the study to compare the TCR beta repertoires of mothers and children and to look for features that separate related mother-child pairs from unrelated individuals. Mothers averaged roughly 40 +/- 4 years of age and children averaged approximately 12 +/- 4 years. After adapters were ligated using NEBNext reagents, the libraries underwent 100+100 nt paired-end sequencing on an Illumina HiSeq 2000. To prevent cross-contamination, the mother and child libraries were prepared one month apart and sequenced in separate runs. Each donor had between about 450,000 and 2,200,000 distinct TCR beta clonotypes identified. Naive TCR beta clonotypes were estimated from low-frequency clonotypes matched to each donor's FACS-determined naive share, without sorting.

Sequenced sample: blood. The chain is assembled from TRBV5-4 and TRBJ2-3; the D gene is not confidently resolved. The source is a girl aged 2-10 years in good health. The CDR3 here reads CASSPPASRPSTDTQYF. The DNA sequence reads TGTGCCAGCAGCCCCCCGGCCAGCCGACCGAGCACAGATACGCAGTATTTT.